These T cell receptor beta chains were read from a single sample in a study of T cells in Graves' hyperthyroidism and ophthalmopathy. TCRdb redid the calling of the multiplex PCR reads with MiXCR, one entry per CDR3 protein. The table has 200,000 to 250,000 distinct CDR3 sequences, about 24% seen once; the top ten hold roughly 35%. Input material: blood. These receptors all stem from a woman in her thirties or forties with Graves' ophthalmopathy. Both conserved end residues are trimmed from each CDR3. The order of the fields is V gene, J gene, CDR3 protein.

V: TRBV28; J: TRBJ2-7; CDR3: ASSLPGQREYEQY
V: TRBV30; J: TRBJ1-3; CDR3: AWSFGAGNTIY
V: TRBV7-2; J: TRBJ2-7; CDR3: ASTLTIDRVSSYEQY
V: TRBV7-3; J: TRBJ2-5; CDR3: ASSLGPEETQY
V: TRBV7-2; J: TRBJ2-5; CDR3: ASSLASLRGQETQY
V: TRBV12-3/TRBV12-4; J: TRBJ1-1; CDR3: ASSFRQGGNTEAF
V: TRBV7-8; J: TRBJ2-7; CDR3: ASSSSGTSYGEQY
V: TRBV15; J: TRBJ2-2; CDR3: ATSRDLGLATGELF
V: TRBV20-1; J: TRBJ2-7; CDR3: SATEDSYEQY
V: TRBV10-3; J: TRBJ2-5; CDR3: AIRGTDYQETQY
V: TRBV28; J: TRBJ2-7; CDR3: ASSSAGTGGNEQY